The sequence of this T cell receptor beta chain was determined in a study of graft-versus-host responses after intestinal transplantation. For the study at large: Every recipient underwent anti-thymocyte globulin induction, then tacrolimus and steroids for 3 to 4 years. General study results and limits: Subjects displaying graft-donor T cell macrochimerism possessed elevated graft-versus-host to host-versus-graft clonal ratios inside allografts.

Sequenced by immunoSEQ multiplex PCR; TCRdb stores in-frame clones only, minus some. The table has 96,000 or so clones, about 90% seen once. Germline V gene sequence: CDR1 SEHNR, CDR2 FQNEAQ (reference sequence). The CDR3 runs to 14 residues. The ends were cut back, 5 bases at V and 7 bases at J, with 17 bases in the middle. As concerns this clone: Its antigen is still unknown.

Sequenced material: unstimulated CD4+ T cells sorted from spleen or lymph node cells, taken before intestinal transplant. This chain uses TRBV7-9 with TRBJ1-1; the D gene is possibly TRBD1 (6 bases). The receptor was isolated from a human donor who received an intestinal transplant. Here the CDR3 reads CASSLMTGHDEAFF. Here the CDR3 DNA reads TGTGCCAGCAGCCTTATGACGGGACACGATGAAGCTTTCTTT.